The 21 T cell receptor beta chains reported below all come from one sample, sequenced in a study of blood T cell repertoires in COVID-19 (dated by TCRdb to the early 2020s). To prepare the library, the immunoSEQ multiplex PCR assay was applied. Imported from immuneACCESS, the table was reduced by TCRdb to in-frame sequences with V and J called. These copies leave out some clones; in studies compared against another copy, an unresolved V gene accounts for under half, and the cause of the remainder is not known. This sample is represented by around 20,000 clones; approximately 88% of them were singletons. The ten largest clones capture approximately 5% of the sample. The sample taken for sequencing was PBMCs or T cells enriched from blood (not recorded which). All receptors derive from a woman in her twenties or thirties who had recovered from COVID-19.

The V gene is TRBV27, the J gene TRBJ1-6, with TRBD1 matching over 7 bases. There are 15 residues in the CDR3. Germline CDR1 MNHEY, CDR2 SMNVEV (reference sequence). V was clipped by 8 bases and J by 7 bases; unmatched bases: 11. CDR3 in DNA: TGTGCCAGCCGACCCGACAGGGCTGTAAATTCACCCCTCCACTTT. Translation gives CASRPDRAVNSPLHF.

V usage is TRBV7-6 and J usage is TRBJ2-7, with D tentatively TRBD2 (6 bases). V was clipped by 4 bases and J by 0 bases, with 7 bases between them. This CDR3 is 13 amino acids long. Germline CDR1 and CDR2: SGHVS and FNYEAQ. The DNA of the CDR3 is TGTGCCAGCAGCTCCGGGGGCTCCTACGAGCAGTACTTC. This encodes CASSSGGSYEQYF.

This clone has only a few counts. The chain couples TRBV7-6 to TRBJ2-7; 7 positions agree with TRBD1. The V and J ends lost 5 bases and 3 bases, in that order; junction bases with no gene match: 4. The CDR3 has 13 residues. The V gene's germline CDR1 is SGHVS and CDR2 FNYEAQ. The CDR3 coding sequence is TGTGCCAGCAGCCAGGGACAGAGCTACGAGCAGTACTTC. It codes for CASSQGQSYEQYF.

The chain uses TRBV14 and TRBJ1-6; D is perhaps TRBD1 (6 bases). The CDR3 is 21 residues long. Deletions cut 4 bases from V and 0 bases from J, with 25 bases between. Germline-derived CDR1 and CDR2 are SGHDN and FVKESK. The CDR3 region has the DNA TGTGCCAGCAGCCCTCACCGCGTCTTGGGGCAGGGGAGCTCCTATAATTCACCCCTCCACTTT. It is translated as CASSPHRVLGQGSSYNSPLHF.

The rearrangement joins TRBV15 to TRBJ2-7, with TRBD1 matching 10 bases. This CDR3 region has 15 residues. V shed 5 bases, J shed 3 bases, and the junction held 7 bases outside the gene matches. Germline V CDR1 and CDR2: LNHNV, YYDKDF (reference sequence). The CDR3 is CATSSPGTGVYEQYF. CDR3 bases: TGTGCCACCAGCTCCCCCGGGACAGGGGTCTACGAGCAGTACTTC.

The chain carries TRBV30 and TRBJ1-1; TRBD1 matches at 7 bases. V lost 0 bases and J lost 10; bases outside the gene matches: 8. Germline CDR1 GTSNPN, CDR2 SVGIG (reference sequence). The CDR3 consists of 13 residues. This chain's CDR3 is CAWSVQAGGRAFF. DNA of the CDR3: TGTGCCTGGAGTGTACAGGCAGGGGGACGAGCTTTCTTT.

This chain uses TRBV2 with TRBJ2-5; TRBD1 might be the D (5 bases). Germline CDR1 SNHLY, CDR2 FYNNEI. Trimming took 1 base from V and 2 from J, leaving 8 bases between them. The CDR3 has 14 amino acids. The CDR3 sequence: CASSEGTPQETQYF. CDR3 DNA: TGTGCCAGCAGTGAAGGGACACCTCAAGAGACCCAGTACTTC. The full variable domain, in which reference TRBV2 and TRBJ2-5 provide the parts outside the CDR3, is EPEVTQTPSHQVTQMGQEVILRCVPISNHLYFYWYRQILGQKVEFLVSFYNNEISEKSEIFDDQFSVERPDGSNFTLKIRSTKLEDSAMYFCASSEGTPQETQYFGPGTRLLVL.

This chain links TRBV28 with TRBJ1-1, with D possibly matching TRBD1 (5 bases). Looked up from germline, CDR1 is MDHEN and CDR2 is SYDVKM. Trimming shortened V by 6 bases and J by 0 bases, and 8 bases separated the two germline ends. The CDR3 length is 13 residues. The CDR3 region is CASRGPLNTEAFF. In DNA form, the CDR3 reads TGTGCCAGCAGGGGGCCCTTGAACACTGAAGCTTTCTTT.

The chain couples TRBV21-1 to TRBJ1-2; the table's D call of TRBD1 was not tested on the DNA. TRBV21-1 is assigned pseudogene status. This CDR3 is 18 amino acids long. The CDR3 region has the DNA TGTGCCAGCAGCAGCCGGGCCGGACAGGACCCCTTTAACTATGGCTACACCTTC. It translates to CASSSRAGQDPFNYGYTF.

The rearrangement joins TRBV6-2 or TRBV6-3 to TRBJ2-3, with 7 bases matching TRBD2. With V trimmed by 0 bases and J by 0 bases, 6 bases remained unmatched. CDR3 size: 17 residues. Germline V gene sequence: CDR1 MNHEY, CDR2 SVGEGT. CDR3 nucleotides: TGTGCCAGCAGTTACTCGTCGGGGGAGGGGAGCACAGATACGCAGTATTTT. Its protein product is CASSYSSGEGSTDTQYF.

The V and J genes are TRBV11-2 and TRBJ1-1; no reliable D call. This CDR3 has 11 amino acids. V gave up 5 bases and J gave up 5 bases, with 6 bases separating them. Germline V lookup: CDR1 SGHAT, CDR2 FQNNGV. The DNA of the CDR3 is TGTGCCAGCAGCCCGTTGACTGAAGCTTTCTTT. Protein product: CASSPLTEAFF.

The chain is built from TRBV24-1 and TRBJ1-2, with a tentative D call TRBD1 (6 bases). The CDR3 contains 14 residues. The V gene lost 3 bases and the J gene lost 7 bases, with 14 bases spanning the gap. Germline V gene sequence: CDR1 KGHDR, CDR2 SFDVKD. The CDR3 protein is CATSDHRETGGYTF. The CDR3 coding sequence is TGTGCCACCAGTGATCACAGGGAGACTGGTGGCTACACCTTC.

The chain employs TRBV29-1 and TRBJ2-7; 9 nucleotides match TRBD1. Trimming at V came to 0 bases and at J to 7 bases, leaving 13 bases not matched to a gene. Germline-derived CDR1 and CDR2 are SQVTM and ANQGSEA. There are 16 residues in the CDR3. The CDR3 sequence is CSVEDRVGTGIYEQYF. In nucleotides, the CDR3 is TGCAGCGTTGAAGATAGGGTAGGGACAGGGATTTATGAGCAGTACTTC.

This chain links TRBV29-1 with TRBJ2-7; tentative D call: TRBD2 (6 bases). CDR1 is SQVTM, CDR2 ANQGSEA, per germline. The ends were cut back, 5 bases at V and 2 bases at J, with 13 bases in the middle. The CDR3 runs to 13 residues. CDR3 in amino acids: CSVSPGRTYEQYF. CDR3 in DNA: TGCAGCGTTTCTCCCGGGAGAACCTACGAGCAGTACTTC.

This clone was seen only once. The J gene is TRBJ2-3, the V gene TRBV7-3; D unclear. CDR3 length equals 13 residues. Per the germline V gene, CDR1 is SGHTA and CDR2 is FQGTGA. V was cut by 1 base and J by 6 bases, with 8 bases left in between. CDR3 region: CASSLITSDTQYF. The CDR3 DNA sequence: TGTGCCAGCAGCTTAATCACGAGCGATACGCAGTATTTT.

The V gene is TRBV3-1 (or the pseudogene TRBV3-2), the J gene TRBJ2-4; the D is unclear. Germline loops: CDR1 LGHDT, CDR2 YNNKEL (reference sequence). This CDR3 has 13 residues. V lost 5 bases to trimming and J lost 4 bases, with 9 bases between them. The CDR3 here is CASSSQRKNIQYF. CDR3 in DNA: TGTGCCAGCAGCAGCCAAAGAAAAAACATTCAGTACTTC.

The J gene is TRBJ1-1, the V gene TRBV15; D uncertain. Germline assignment: CDR1 LNHNV and CDR2 YYDKDF (reference sequence). This CDR3 is 12 amino acids long. The ends were cut back, 1 base at V and 7 bases at J, with 7 bases in the middle. Written as DNA, the CDR3 is TGTGCCACCAGCAGAGGGGCCGGTGAAGCTTTCTTT. Amino acids: CATSRGAGEAFF.

The genes are TRBV6-5 and TRBJ2-1; D is perhaps TRBD2 (7 bases). The V end was cut by 8 bases, the J end by 7 bases, with 21 bases between. Germline lookup yields CDR1 MNHEY and CDR2 SVGAGI. This CDR3 is 15 amino acids long. The CDR3 loop reads CASSRGAGAGNEQFF. CDR3 nucleotides: TGTGCCAGCTCACGTGGGGCGGGGGCAGGGAATGAGCAGTTCTTC.

The rearrangement links TRBV27 to TRBJ2-6; 13 nucleotides align to TRBD2. The CDR3 has 18 amino acids. After removal of 6 bases from V and 0 bases from J, the junction contained 5 bases not matched to a gene. CDR1 is MNHEY and CDR2 is SMNVEV in the germline V gene (reference sequence). Written as DNA, the CDR3 is TGTGCCAGCAGGGCCGGGACTAGCGGGGTCTCTGGGGCCAACGTCCTGACTTTC. It is translated as CASRAGTSGVSGANVLTF.

The chain uses TRBV3-1 (or the pseudogene TRBV3-2) and TRBJ2-7; a weak D match, TRBD2 (6 bases). V lost 3 bases to trimming and J lost 3 bases, with 15 bases between them. This CDR3 is built from 15 residues. Germline V gives CDR1 LGHDT, CDR2 YNNKEL (reference sequence). The CDR3 DNA sequence: TGTGCCAGCAGCCACACGGGACTGGGGAACTACGAGCAGTACTTC. This sequence encodes CASSHTGLGNYEQYF.

V and J are TRBV6-5 and TRBJ2-7, with a possible D match to TRBD1 (7 bases). Germline loops: CDR1 MNHEY, CDR2 SVGAGI. The CDR3 has 14 residues. V dropped 5 bases and J dropped 6 bases, with 17 bases sitting between them. In DNA form, the CDR3 reads TGTGCCAGCAGTCCCGAGACAGGGAGGTTCGAGCAGTACTTC. This sequence encodes CASSPETGRFEQYF.